This TCR beta chain came from a study of shared T cell receptors in the human thymus. This CDR3 contains 15 residues. CDR1 is SGDLS, CDR2 YYNGEE, per germline. With 6 bases removed from V and 6 bases from J, the gap between germline ends came to 19 bases. Sequencing used immunoSEQ multiplex PCR; TCRdb keeps in-frame clones, though not all of them. The profile covers around 340,000 clones, with just under 95% appearing a single time and roughly 0.02% taken by the ten largest. The V gene is TRBV9, the J gene TRBJ2-1; maybe TRBD2 (6 bases). The TCR comes from a human donor. The source material was thymocytes. The CDR3 loop reads CASTNRDSLGNEQFF. CDR3 nucleotide sequence: TGTGCCAGCACCAACCGGGACTCGCTAGGCAATGAGCAGTTCTTC. The full variable domain, with the rest looked up from reference TRBV9 and TRBJ2-1, is DSGVTQTPKHLITATGQRVTLRCSPRSGDLSVYWYQQSLDQGLQFLIQYYNGEERAKGNILERFSAQQFPDLHSELNLSSLELGDSALYFCASTNRDSLGNEQFFGPGTRLTVL.